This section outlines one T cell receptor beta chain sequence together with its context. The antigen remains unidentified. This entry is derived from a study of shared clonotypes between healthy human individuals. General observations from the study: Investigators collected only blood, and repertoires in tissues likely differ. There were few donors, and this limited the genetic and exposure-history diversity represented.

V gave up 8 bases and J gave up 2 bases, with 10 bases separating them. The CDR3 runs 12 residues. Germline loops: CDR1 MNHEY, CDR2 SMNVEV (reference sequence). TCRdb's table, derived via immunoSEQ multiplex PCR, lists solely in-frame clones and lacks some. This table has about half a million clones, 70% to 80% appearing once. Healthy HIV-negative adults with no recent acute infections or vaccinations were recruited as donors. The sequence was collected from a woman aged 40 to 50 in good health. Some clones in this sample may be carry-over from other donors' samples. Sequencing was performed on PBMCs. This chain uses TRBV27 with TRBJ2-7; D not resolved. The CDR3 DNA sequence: TGTGCCAGCGGCCAGCCCGCCTACGAGCAGTACTTC. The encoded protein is CASGQPAYEQYF.